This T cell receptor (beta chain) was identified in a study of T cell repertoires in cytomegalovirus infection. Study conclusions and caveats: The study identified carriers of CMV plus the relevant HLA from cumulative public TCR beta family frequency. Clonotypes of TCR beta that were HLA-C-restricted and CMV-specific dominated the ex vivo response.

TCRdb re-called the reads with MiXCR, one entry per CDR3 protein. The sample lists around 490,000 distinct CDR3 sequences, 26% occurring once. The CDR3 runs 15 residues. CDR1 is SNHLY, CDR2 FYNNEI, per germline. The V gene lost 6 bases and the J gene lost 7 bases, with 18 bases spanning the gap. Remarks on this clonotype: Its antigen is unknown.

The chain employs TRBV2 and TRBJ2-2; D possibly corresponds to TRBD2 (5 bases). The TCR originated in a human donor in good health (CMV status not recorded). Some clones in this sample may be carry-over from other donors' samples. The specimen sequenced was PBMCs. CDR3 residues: CASSPTWLAVGELFF. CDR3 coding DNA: TGTGCCAGCAGCCCCACGTGGCTAGCCGTCGGGGAGCTGTTTTTT.